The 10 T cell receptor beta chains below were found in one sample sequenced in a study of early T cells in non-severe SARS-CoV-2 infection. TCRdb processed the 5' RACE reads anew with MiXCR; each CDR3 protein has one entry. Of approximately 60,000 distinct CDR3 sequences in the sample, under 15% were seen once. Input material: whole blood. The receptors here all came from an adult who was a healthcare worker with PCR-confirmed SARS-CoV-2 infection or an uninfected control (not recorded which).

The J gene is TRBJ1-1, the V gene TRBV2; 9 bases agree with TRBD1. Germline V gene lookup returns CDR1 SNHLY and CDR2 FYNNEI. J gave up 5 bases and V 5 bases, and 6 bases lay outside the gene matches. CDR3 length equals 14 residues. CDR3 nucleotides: TGTGCCAGCAGTCCGACAGGGGGGGTTACTGAAGCTTTCTTT. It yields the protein CASSPTGGVTEAFF.

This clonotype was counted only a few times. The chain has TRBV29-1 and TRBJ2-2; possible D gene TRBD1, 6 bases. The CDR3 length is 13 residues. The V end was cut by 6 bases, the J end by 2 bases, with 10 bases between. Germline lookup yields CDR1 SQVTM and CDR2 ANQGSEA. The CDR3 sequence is CSVGQFNTGELFF. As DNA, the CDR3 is TGCAGCGTCGGACAGTTCAACACCGGGGAGCTGTTTTTT.

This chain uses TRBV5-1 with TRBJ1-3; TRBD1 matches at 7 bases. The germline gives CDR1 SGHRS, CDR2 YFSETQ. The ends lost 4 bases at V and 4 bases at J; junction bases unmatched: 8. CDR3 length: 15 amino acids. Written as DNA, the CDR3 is TGCGCCAGCAGCCTAGGGGGCGCGAAGGGAAACACCATATATTTT. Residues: CASSLGGAKGNTIYF.

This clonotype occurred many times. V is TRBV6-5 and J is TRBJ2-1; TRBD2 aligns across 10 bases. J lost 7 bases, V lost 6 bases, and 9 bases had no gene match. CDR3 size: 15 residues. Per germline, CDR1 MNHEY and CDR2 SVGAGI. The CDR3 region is CASRPGTSARNEQFF. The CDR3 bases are TGTGCCAGCAGGCCCGGGACTAGCGCACGTAATGAGCAGTTCTTC.

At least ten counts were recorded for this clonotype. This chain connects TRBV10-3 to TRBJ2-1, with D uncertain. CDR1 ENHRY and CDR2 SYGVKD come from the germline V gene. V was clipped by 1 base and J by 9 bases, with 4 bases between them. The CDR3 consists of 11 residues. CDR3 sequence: CAISEFGEQFF. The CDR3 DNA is TGTGCCATCAGTGAGTTTGGTGAGCAGTTCTTC.

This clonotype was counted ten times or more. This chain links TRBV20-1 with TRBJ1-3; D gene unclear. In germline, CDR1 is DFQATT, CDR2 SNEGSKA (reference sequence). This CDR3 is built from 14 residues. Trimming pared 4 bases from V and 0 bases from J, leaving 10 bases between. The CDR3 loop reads CSANQVLSGNTIYF. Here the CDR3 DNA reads TGCAGTGCTAACCAGGTCCTCTCTGGAAACACCATATATTTT.

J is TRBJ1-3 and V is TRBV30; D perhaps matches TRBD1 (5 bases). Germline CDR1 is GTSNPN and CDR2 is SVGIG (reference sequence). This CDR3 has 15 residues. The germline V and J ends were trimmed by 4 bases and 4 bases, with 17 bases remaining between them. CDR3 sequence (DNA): TGTGCCTGGAAAATGGCAGGGCTAACCGGAAACACCATATATTTT. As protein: CAWKMAGLTGNTIYF.

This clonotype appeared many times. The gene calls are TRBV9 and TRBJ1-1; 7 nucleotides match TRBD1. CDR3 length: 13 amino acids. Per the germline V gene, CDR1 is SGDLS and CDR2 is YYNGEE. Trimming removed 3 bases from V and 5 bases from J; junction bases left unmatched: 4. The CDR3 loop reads CASSAYRGTEAFF. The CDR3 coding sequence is TGTGCCAGCAGCGCGTACAGGGGTACTGAAGCTTTCTTT.

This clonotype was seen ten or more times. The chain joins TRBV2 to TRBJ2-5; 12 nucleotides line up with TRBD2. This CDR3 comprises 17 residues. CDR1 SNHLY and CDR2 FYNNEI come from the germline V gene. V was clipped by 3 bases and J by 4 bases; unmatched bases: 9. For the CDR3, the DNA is TGTGCCAGCAGTGAGACCCTACTAGCGGGGGGCTCAGAGACCCAGTACTTC. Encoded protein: CASSETLLAGGSETQYF. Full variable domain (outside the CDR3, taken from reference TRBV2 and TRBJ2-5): EPEVTQTPSHQVTQMGQEVILRCVPISNHLYFYWYRQILGQKVEFLVSFYNNEISEKSEIFDDQFSVERPDGSNFTLKIRSTKLEDSAMYFCASSETLLAGGSETQYFGPGTRLLVL.

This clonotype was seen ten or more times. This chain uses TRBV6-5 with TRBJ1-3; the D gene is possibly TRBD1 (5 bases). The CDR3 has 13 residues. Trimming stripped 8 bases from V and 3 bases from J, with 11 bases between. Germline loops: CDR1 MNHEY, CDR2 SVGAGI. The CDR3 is CASHGHVGNTIYF. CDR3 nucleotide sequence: TGTGCCAGCCACGGACACGTTGGAAACACCATATATTTT.